What follows are 20 T cell receptor beta chains derived from one specimen sequenced in a study of shared clonotypes between healthy human individuals. CD45RO-negative, CCR7-positively selected cells formed the naive CD8 fraction, excluding terminally differentiated effector memory CD45RA+ cells. Here immunoSEQ multiplex PCR was the method, and the copy in TCRdb shows in-frame clones only, minus some. The sample contains more than 600,000 clones, under 95% of which appear only once. Sequencing was carried out using naive CD8+ T cells sorted from blood. These receptors came from a man younger than 45 in good health.

The chain recombines TRBV11-2 with TRBJ2-5, with D uncertain. The CDR3 covers 13 residues. The V gene lost 5 bases and the J gene lost 9 bases, with 16 bases spanning the gap. From germline, CDR1 is SGHAT and CDR2 FQNNGV. The CDR3 here is CASSPSLPAAQYF. The CDR3 coding sequence is TGTGCCAGCAGCCCCAGCCTCCCGGCAGCCCAGTACTTC.

This chain uses TRBV19 with TRBJ2-1; D ambiguous. Trimming pared 2 bases from V and 4 bases from J, leaving 12 bases between. This CDR3 spans 15 amino acids. Germline-derived CDR1 and CDR2 are LNHDA and SQIVND (reference sequence). The DNA for the CDR3 is TGTGCCAGTAGTATAACTGGATTCGGATACAATGAGCAGTTCTTC. It is translated as CASSITGFGYNEQFF.

The rearrangement uses TRBV5-5 and TRBJ2-7; no definite D call. The germline gives CDR1 SGHKS, CDR2 YYEKEE (reference sequence). Trimming cost V 5 bases and J 4 bases, with 7 bases left between them. The CDR3 covers 11 residues. In DNA, the CDR3 is TGTGCCAGCAGATCGTTTTACGAGCAGTACTTC. It encodes CASRSFYEQYF.

The chain recombines TRBV27 with TRBJ1-1, with a possible D match to TRBD1 (5 bases). Germline V gene sequence: CDR1 MNHEY, CDR2 SMNVEV (reference sequence). V was shortened by 5 bases and J by 4 bases, with 17 bases between the two germline ends. This CDR3 is built from 15 residues. DNA of the CDR3: TGTGCCAGCAGTCTCGGGACCTTCGGGAGCACTGAAGCTTTCTTT. It yields the protein CASSLGTFGSTEAFF.

The V call is TRBV1, the J call TRBJ2-1; whether TRBD2, the table's D call, matches the DNA was not checked. TRBV1 is listed as a pseudogene. The CDR3 contains 16 residues. CDR3: CTSSPVFSGRCDEQFF. As DNA, the CDR3 is TGCACCAGCAGCCCGGTTTTTAGCGGGAGGTGCGATGAGCAGTTCTTC.

The rearrangement joins TRBV19 to TRBJ2-6, with unresolved D. Germline lookup yields CDR1 LNHDA and CDR2 SQIVND (reference sequence). This CDR3 region has 18 residues. V was cut by 5 bases and J by 3 bases, with 20 bases left in between. The CDR3 protein is CASSLQRTRPFGANVLTF. CDR3 DNA: TGTGCCAGTAGTCTCCAGAGGACCCGGCCATTTGGGGCCAACGTCCTGACTTTC. Drawing the rest from reference TRBV19 and TRBJ2-6, the complete variable domain is DGGITQSPKYLFRKEGQNVTLSCEQNLNHDAMYWYRQDPGQGLRLIYYSQIVNDFQKGDIAEGYSVSREKKESFPLTVTSAQKNPTAFYLCASSLQRTRPFGANVLTFGAGSRLTVL.

The chain carries TRBV13 and TRBJ2-7; weak D call: TRBD2 (5 bases). The CDR3 extends over 13 amino acids. Germline CDR1 and CDR2: PRHDT and FYEKMQ (reference sequence). V shed 4 bases and J shed 5 bases, with 12 bases lying between them. CDR3 nucleotide sequence: TGTGCCAGCAGCTACCGGGAACGTGACGAGCAGTACTTC. This gives the protein CASSYRERDEQYF. Looking up the rest from reference TRBV13 and TRBJ2-7 gives the full variable domain: AAGVIQSPRHLIKEKRETATLKCYPIPRHDTVYWYQQGPGQDPQFLISFYEKMQSDKGSIPDRFSAQQFSDYHSELNMSSLELGDSALYFCASSYRERDEQYFGPGTRLTVT.

This chain connects TRBV5-1 to TRBJ1-1; no clear D. The germline V gene has CDR1 SGHRS and CDR2 YFSETQ. This CDR3 comprises 14 residues. The V and J ends lost 0 bases and 4 bases respectively, with 10 bases between them. CDR3 DNA: TGCGCCAGCAGCTTGGACGGCCTCCTCACTGAAGCTTTCTTT. Translating it yields CASSLDGLLTEAFF. The whole variable domain, remainder taken from reference TRBV5-1 and TRBJ1-1, is KAGVTQTPRYLIKTRGQQVTLSCSPISGHRSVSWYQQTPGQGLQFLFEYFSETQRNKGNFPGRFSGRQFSNSRSEMNVSTLELGDSALYLCASSLDGLLTEAFFGQGTRLTVV.

The rearrangement uses TRBV28 and TRBJ1-4, with D unresolved. Germline CDR1 reads MDHEN; CDR2 reads SYDVKM. The length of the CDR3 is 19 residues. The V end lost 4 bases, the J end lost 0 bases, and 21 bases lay between the germline ends. The CDR3: CASSWMWSDSSATNEKLFF. In nucleotides, the CDR3 is TGTGCCAGCAGTTGGATGTGGTCTGACTCAAGCGCAACTAATGAAAAACTGTTTTTT.

This chain links TRBV13 with TRBJ2-3; 10 bases align to TRBD1. The CDR3 consists of 15 residues. CDR1 and CDR2 (germline): PRHDT, FYEKMQ (reference sequence). After removal of 6 bases from V and 3 bases from J, the junction contained 6 bases not matched to a gene. In DNA form, the CDR3 reads TGTGCCAGCAGTCCCGGGACAGGGGTAACAGATACGCAGTATTTT. Amino acids: CASSPGTGVTDTQYF.

The rearrangement links TRBV27 to TRBJ1-2, with D perhaps TRBD1 (6 bases). CDR1 and CDR2 (germline): MNHEY, SMNVEV (reference sequence). The CDR3 extends over 14 amino acids. V was pared by 6 bases and J by 4 bases, with 15 bases between. The CDR3 nucleotides are TGTGCCAGCAGCCCAACGCAGGGGTCCTATGGCTACACCTTC. As protein: CASSPTQGSYGYTF.

The chain recombines TRBV13 with TRBJ2-1; 9 bases fit TRBD1. Germline V gene sequence: CDR1 PRHDT, CDR2 FYEKMQ (reference sequence). The length of the CDR3 is 14 residues. The junction had 7 bases not matched to a gene; V was cut back by 5 bases and J by 8 bases. CDR3 nucleotides: TGTGCCAGCAGCCTCGGACAGGGGTTCGATGAGCAGTTCTTC. This encodes CASSLGQGFDEQFF.

V and J are TRBV9 and TRBJ2-2, with D hard to call. V lost 8 bases, J lost 0 bases, and 5 bases lay in between. The CDR3 extends over 12 amino acids. From germline, CDR1 is SGDLS and CDR2 YYNGEE. Here the CDR3 DNA reads TGTGCCAGTACCCCGAACACCGGGGAGCTGTTTTTT. Protein product: CASTPNTGELFF.

The chain uses TRBV27 and TRBJ1-6; a weak D match, TRBD1 (5 bases). Per germline, CDR1 MNHEY and CDR2 SMNVEV (reference sequence). The V end was cut by 6 bases, the J end by 9 bases, with 18 bases between. This CDR3 has 15 residues. The CDR3 nucleotides are TGTGCCAGCAGCGGCGGCGGGGCAGCAAGTTCACCCCTCCACTTT. It is translated as CASSGGGAASSPLHF.

This clone appeared a single time. This rearrangement joins TRBV27 to TRBJ2-2, with 8 bases matching TRBD1. This CDR3 comprises 15 residues. With 3 bases clipped from V and 4 bases from J, the junction kept 4 bases outside the gene matches. CDR1 is MNHEY, CDR2 SMNVEV, per germline (reference sequence). The CDR3: CASSFGTGPTGELFF. The CDR3 nucleotides are TGTGCCAGCAGTTTCGGGACAGGACCCACCGGGGAGCTGTTTTTT.

The chain uses TRBV28 and TRBJ1-4; D is possibly TRBD1 (6 bases). CDR3 size: 15 residues. CDR1 and CDR2 (germline): MDHEN, SYDVKM. The V end was cut by 6 bases, the J end by 4 bases, with 15 bases between. This CDR3 reads CASSPRRGGNEKLFF. Here the CDR3 DNA reads TGTGCCAGCAGCCCCCGCAGGGGAGGTAATGAAAAACTGTTTTTT.

The chain is built from TRBV4-3 and TRBJ1-2, with D possibly TRBD1 on 5 matching bases. Germline assignment: CDR1 LGHNA and CDR2 YSLEER. CDR3 length: 17 residues. Trimming removed 4 bases at V and 1 base at J, with 19 bases between. The CDR3 sequence: CASSLTGSYRNNYGYTF. The CDR3 DNA is TGCGCCAGCAGCCTCACCGGGTCATACAGGAATAACTATGGCTACACCTTC.

The CDR3 here is CASRQTGEDYGYTF. In DNA, the CDR3 is TGTGCCAGCAGACAGACAGGGGAGGACTATGGCTACACCTTC. V and J are TRBV14 and TRBJ1-2; 8 nucleotides line up with TRBD1. V lost 6 bases and J lost 3; bases outside the gene matches: 6. There are 14 residues in the CDR3. Per germline, CDR1 SGHDN and CDR2 FVKESK.

In this sample, this clone turned up once. J is TRBJ2-3 and V is TRBV7-9; D is undetermined. V was shortened by 5 bases and J by 0 bases, with 12 bases between the two germline ends. The CDR3 has 15 residues. CDR1 is SEHNR and CDR2 is FQNEAQ in the germline V gene (reference sequence). The CDR3 protein is CASSPIEQSTDTQYF. CDR3 bases: TGTGCCAGCAGCCCGATTGAGCAGAGCACAGATACGCAGTATTTT. Complete variable domain (other parts from reference TRBV7-9 and TRBJ2-3): DTGVSQNPRHKITKRGQNVTFRCDPISEHNRLYWYRQTLGQGPEFLTYFQNEAQLEKSRLLSDRFSAERPKGSFSTLEIQRTEQGDSAMYLCASSPIEQSTDTQYFGPGTRLTVL.

The rearrangement links TRBV2 to TRBJ2-7, with TRBD2 matching 7 bases. V lost 3 bases and J lost 0; bases outside the gene matches: 14. This CDR3 is built from 18 residues. Germline CDR1 and CDR2: SNHLY and FYNNEI. The CDR3 nucleotides are TGTGCCAGCAGTGATGCCTTGGCTAGCGGACTGGGCTCCTACGAGCAGTACTTC. This translates into CASSDALASGLGSYEQYF.